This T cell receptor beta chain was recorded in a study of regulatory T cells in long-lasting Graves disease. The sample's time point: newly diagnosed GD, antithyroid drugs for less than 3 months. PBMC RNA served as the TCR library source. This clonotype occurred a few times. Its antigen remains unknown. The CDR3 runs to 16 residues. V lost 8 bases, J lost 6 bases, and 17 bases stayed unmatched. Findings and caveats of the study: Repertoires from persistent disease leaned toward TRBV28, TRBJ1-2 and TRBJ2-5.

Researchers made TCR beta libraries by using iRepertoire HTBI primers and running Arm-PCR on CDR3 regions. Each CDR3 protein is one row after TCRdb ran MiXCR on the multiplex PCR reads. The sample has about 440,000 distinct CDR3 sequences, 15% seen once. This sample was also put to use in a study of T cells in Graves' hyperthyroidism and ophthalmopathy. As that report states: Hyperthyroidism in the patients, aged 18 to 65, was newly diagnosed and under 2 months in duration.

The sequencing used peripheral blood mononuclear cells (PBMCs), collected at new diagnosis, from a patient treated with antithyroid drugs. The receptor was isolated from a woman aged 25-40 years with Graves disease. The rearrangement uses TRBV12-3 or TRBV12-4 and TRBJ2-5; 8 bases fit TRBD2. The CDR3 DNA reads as TGTGCCAGCGGTTCCCCCCGGGAGCGGGAGAGTAAGACCCAGTACTTC. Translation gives CASGSPRERESKTQYF.